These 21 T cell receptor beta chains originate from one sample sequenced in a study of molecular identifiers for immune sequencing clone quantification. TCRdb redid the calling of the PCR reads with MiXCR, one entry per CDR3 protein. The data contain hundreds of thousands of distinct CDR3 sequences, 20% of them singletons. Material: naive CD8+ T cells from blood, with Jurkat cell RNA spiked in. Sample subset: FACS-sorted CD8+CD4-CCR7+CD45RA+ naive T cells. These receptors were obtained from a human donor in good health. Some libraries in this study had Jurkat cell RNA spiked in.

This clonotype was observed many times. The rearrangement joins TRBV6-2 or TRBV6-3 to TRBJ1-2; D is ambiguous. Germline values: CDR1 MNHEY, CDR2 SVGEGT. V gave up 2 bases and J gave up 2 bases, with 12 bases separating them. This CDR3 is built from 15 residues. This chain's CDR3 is CASSYIWDGNYGYTF. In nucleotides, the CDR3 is TGTGCCAGCAGTTACATATGGGATGGCAACTATGGCTACACCTTC.

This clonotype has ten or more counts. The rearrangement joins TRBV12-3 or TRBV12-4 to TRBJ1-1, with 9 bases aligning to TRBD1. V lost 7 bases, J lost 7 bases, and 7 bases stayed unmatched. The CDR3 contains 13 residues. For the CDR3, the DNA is TGTGCCAGCAACCCGGGACAGGGCTTTGAAGCTTTCTTT. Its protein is CASNPGQGFEAFF.

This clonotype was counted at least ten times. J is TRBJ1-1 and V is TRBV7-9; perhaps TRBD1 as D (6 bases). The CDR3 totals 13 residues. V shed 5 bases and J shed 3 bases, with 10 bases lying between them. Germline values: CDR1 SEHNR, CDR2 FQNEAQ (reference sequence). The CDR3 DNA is TGTGCCAGCAGCCCGGGACACGACACTGAAGCTTTCTTT. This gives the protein CASSPGHDTEAFF.

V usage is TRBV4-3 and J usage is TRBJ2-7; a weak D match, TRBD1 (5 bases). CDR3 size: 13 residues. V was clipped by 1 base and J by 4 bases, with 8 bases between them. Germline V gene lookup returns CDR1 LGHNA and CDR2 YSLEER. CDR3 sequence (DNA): TGCGCCAGCAGCCAAGGACAGATGTACGAGCAGTACTTC. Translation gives CASSQGQMYEQYF.

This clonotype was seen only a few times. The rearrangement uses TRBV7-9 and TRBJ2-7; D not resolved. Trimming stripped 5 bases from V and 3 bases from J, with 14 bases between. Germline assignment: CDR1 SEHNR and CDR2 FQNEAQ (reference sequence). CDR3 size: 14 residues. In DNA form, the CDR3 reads TGTGCCAGCAGCCCTCAGGAATGGAGCTACGAGCAGTACTTC. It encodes CASSPQEWSYEQYF.

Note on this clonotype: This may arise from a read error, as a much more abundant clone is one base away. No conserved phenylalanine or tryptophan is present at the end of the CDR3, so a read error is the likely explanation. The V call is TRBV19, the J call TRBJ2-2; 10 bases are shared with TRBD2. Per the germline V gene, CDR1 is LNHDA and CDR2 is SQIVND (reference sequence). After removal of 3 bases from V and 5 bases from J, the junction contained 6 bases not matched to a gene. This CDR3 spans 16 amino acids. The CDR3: CASSISSGRGTGELFL. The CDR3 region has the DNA TGTGCCAGTAGTATCTCGAGCGGGAGGGGAACCGGGGAGCTGTTTCTT.

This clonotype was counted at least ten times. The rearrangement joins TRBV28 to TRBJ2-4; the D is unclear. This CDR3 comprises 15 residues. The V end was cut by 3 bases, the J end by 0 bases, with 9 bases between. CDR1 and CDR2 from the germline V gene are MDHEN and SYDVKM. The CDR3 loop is CASSLTDIAKNIQYF. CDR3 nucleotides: TGTGCCAGCAGTTTGACTGATATAGCCAAAAACATTCAGTACTTC.

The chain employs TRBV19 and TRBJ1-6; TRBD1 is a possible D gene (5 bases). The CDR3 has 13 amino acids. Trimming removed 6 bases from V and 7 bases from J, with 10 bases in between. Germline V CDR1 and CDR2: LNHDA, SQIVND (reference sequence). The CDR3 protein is CASSRDLNSPLHF. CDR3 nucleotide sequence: TGTGCCAGTAGCCGGGACCTCAATTCACCCCTCCACTTT.

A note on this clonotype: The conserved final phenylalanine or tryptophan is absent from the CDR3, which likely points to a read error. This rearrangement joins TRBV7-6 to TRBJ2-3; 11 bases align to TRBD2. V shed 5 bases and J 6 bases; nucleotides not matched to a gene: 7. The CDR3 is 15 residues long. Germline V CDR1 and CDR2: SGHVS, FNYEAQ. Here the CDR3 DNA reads TGTGCCAGCAGCCCCACTAGCGGGAGAGCGGATACGCAGTATTCT. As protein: CASSPTSGRADTQYS.

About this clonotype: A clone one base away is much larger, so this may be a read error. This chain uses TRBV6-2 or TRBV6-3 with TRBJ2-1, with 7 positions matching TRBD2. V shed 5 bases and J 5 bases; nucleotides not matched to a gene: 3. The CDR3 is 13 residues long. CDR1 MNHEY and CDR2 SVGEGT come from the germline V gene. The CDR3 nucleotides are TGTGCCAGCAGTATACGGGGGGACAATGAGCAGTTCTTC. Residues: CASSIRGDNEQFF.

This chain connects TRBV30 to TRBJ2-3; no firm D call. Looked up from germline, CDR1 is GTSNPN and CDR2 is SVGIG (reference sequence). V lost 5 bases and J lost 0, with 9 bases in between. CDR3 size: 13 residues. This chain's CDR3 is CAWGLLSTDTQYF. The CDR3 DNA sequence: TGTGCCTGGGGTTTACTTAGCACAGATACGCAGTATTTT.

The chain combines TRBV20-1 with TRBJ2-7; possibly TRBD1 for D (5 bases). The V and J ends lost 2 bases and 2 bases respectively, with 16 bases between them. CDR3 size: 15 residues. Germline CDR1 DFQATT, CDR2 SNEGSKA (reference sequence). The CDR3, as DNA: TGCAGTGCTAGAACAAGTCAGACAGCCACCTACGAGCAGTACTTC. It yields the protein CSARTSQTATYEQYF.

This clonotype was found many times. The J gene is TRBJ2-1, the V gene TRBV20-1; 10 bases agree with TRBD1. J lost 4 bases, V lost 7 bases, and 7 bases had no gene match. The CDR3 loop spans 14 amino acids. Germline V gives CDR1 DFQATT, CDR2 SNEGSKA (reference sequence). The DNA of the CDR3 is TGCAGTGTCGCGACGGGACAGGGGTACAATGAGCAGTTCTTC. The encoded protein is CSVATGQGYNEQFF.

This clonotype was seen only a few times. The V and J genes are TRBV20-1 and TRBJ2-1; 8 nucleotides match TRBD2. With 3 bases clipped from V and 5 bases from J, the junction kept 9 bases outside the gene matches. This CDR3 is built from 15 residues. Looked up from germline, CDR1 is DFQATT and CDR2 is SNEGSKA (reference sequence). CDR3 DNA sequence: TGCAGTGCTAGCTCACTAGCGGCGCCTAACAATGAGCAGTTCTTC. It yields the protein CSASSLAAPNNEQFF.

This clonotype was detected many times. This CDR3 reads CASSPTGDTETQYF. The CDR3 coding sequence is TGTGCCAGCAGCCCAACAGGAGACACTGAGACCCAGTACTTC. J is TRBJ2-5 and V is TRBV7-3; a possible D gene is TRBD1 (5 bases). Trimming took off 5 bases at V and 5 bases at J, with 15 bases between the two ends. The germline V gene has CDR1 SGHTA and CDR2 FQGTGA. CDR3 length equals 14 residues.

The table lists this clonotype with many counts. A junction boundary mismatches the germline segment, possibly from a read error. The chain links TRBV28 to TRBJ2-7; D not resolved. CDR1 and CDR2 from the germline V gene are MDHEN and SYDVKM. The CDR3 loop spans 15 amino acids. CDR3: CASSFSAEALDDQYF. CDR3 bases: TGTGCCAGCAGTTTTTCGGCAGAGGCCCTCGACGATCAGTACTTC.

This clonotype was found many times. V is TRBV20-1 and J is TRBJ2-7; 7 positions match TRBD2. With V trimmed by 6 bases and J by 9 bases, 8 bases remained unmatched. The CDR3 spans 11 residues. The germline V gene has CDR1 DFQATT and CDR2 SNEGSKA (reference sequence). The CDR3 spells CSARREGWQYF. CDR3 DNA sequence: TGCAGTGCCCGAAGGGAGGGGTGGCAGTACTTC.

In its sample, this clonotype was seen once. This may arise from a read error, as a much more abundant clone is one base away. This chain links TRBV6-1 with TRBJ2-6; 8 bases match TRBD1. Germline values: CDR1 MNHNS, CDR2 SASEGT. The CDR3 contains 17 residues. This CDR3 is CASRKDRAKGGANVPTF. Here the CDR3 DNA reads TGTGCCAGCAGGAAGGACAGGGCAAAAGGTGGGGCCAACGTCCCGACTTTC.

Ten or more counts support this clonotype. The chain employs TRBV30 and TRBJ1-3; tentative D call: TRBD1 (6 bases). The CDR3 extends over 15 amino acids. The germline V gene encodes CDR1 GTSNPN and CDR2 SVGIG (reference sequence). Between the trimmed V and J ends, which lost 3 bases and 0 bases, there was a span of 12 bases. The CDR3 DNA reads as TGTGCCTGGAGCAGGGGCCAAAACTCTGGAAACACCATATATTTT. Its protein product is CAWSRGQNSGNTIYF.

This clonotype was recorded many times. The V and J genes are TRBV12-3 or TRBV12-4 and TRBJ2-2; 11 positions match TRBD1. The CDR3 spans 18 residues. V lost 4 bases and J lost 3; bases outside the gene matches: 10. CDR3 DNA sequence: TGTGCCAGCAGTTGGGAGATCGGACAGGGGGCCGACACCGGGGAGCTGTTTTTT. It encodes CASSWEIGQGADTGELFF.

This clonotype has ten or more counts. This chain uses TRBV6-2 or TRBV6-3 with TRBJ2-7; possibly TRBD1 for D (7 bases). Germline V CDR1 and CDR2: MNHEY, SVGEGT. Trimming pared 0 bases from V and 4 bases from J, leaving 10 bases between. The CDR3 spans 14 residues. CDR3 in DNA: TGTGCCAGCAGTTACTCGCCAGGGGGGTACGAGCAGTACTTC. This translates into CASSYSPGGYEQYF.